This T cell receptor beta chain was captured in a study of blood T cells in healthy people across ages. Study summary: Per every two T cells, about one barcoded beta molecule was captured by template switching. General study points: Nothing was known about donor CMV status, and this possibly confounded expanded clonotype changes.

Alongside a J-beta primer mix, a sample-barcoded 5' primer served in a second PCR lasting roughly 7 to 11 cycles. Each TCR beta cDNA got a 12-nucleotide random molecular identifier. MiXCR was run by TCRdb on the 5' RACE reads, yielding one entry per CDR3 protein. Counted here are about a million distinct CDR3 sequences, roughly 50% occurring once; the ten biggest clones make up around 15%. Remarks on this clonotype: Its antigen remains unidentified.

Each donor was a healthy Caucasian individual from Russia, aged about 6 to 90. Sequenced material: blood. This clonotype was obtained from a young man in good health.

CDR3 protein: CASMRGEMNTEAFF. For the CDR3, the DNA is TGTGCCAGCATGAGGGGTGAAATGAACACTGAAGCTTTCTTT. The rearrangement joins TRBV27 to TRBJ1-1; D is possibly TRBD1 (5 bases). Trimming removed 7 bases at V and 0 bases at J, with 12 bases between. CDR1 and CDR2 from the germline V gene are MNHEY and SMNVEV (reference sequence). CDR3 length: 14 amino acids.